The 11 T cell receptor beta chains given below trace back to one sample, sequenced in a study of identifying expanded T cells in peripheral blood. Produced via immunoSEQ multiplex PCR; TCRdb's table is partial and in-frame only. This repertoire shows about 110,000 clones, 88% found once; its top ten account for 7.5% to 10%. Specimen: blood. These receptors came from a person aged 18-69 years in good health.

The CDR3 loop reads CASSLDSSGANVLTF. The DNA for the CDR3 is TGTGCCAGCAGCTTAGACAGCTCTGGGGCCAACGTCCTGACTTTC. The gene calls are TRBV11-2 and TRBJ2-6; D call uncertain. From germline, CDR1 is SGHAT and CDR2 FQNNGV. The CDR3 consists of 15 residues. V was pared by 0 bases and J by 0 bases, with 3 bases between.

V gene TRBV7-2 combines with J gene TRBJ2-1, with 16 bases lining up with TRBD2. The CDR3 loop spans 17 amino acids. The germline V gene encodes CDR1 SGHTA and CDR2 FQGNSA. J gave up 4 bases and V 5 bases, and 5 bases lay outside the gene matches. The CDR3 region has the DNA TGTGCCAGCAGCCCTCAGGGACTAGCGGGGGGGTACAATGAGCAGTTCTTC. It yields the protein CASSPQGLAGGYNEQFF.

This chain connects TRBV30 to TRBJ1-2, with a weak D call TRBD1 (5 bases). The V gene lost 3 bases and the J gene lost 8 bases, with 13 bases spanning the gap. This CDR3 has 12 amino acids. CDR1 is GTSNPN, CDR2 SVGIG, per germline (reference sequence). The CDR3 region has the DNA TGTGCCTGGAGCCGACGGGCAGGGGGCTACACCTTC. This codes for CAWSRRAGGYTF.

The chain has TRBV4-2 and TRBJ1-5; a possible D gene is TRBD1 (6 bases). Between the trimmed V and J ends, which lost 4 bases and 4 bases, there was a span of 11 bases. From germline, CDR1 is LGHNA and CDR2 YNFKEQ. The CDR3 runs to 14 residues. CDR3 nucleotides: TGTGCCAGCAGCCCTCGAGGGGGGAATCAGCCCCAGCATTTT. Its protein product is CASSPRGGNQPQHF.

The V gene is TRBV7-6, the J gene TRBJ2-1; maybe TRBD2 (6 bases). Per germline, CDR1 SGHVS and CDR2 FNYEAQ. This CDR3 has 15 amino acids. V lost 2 bases, J lost 8 bases, and 16 bases lay in between. Here the CDR3 DNA reads TGTGCCAGCAGCTTATCCCCTCCTAGCGACGATGAGCAGTTCTTC. Its protein product is CASSLSPPSDDEQFF.

The V gene is TRBV15, the J gene TRBJ1-2, with 8 bases that match TRBD1. Germline trimming cut 5 bases from V and 3 bases from J; bases unmatched to any gene: 5. The CDR3 has 14 amino acids. CDR1 and CDR2 from the germline V gene are LNHNV and YYDKDF (reference sequence). The CDR3 DNA reads as TGTGCCACCAGCCCAGGGGGCAAATACTATGGCTACACCTTC. Protein product: CATSPGGKYYGYTF.

In this sample, this clone turned up once. This sequence joins TRBV7-2 and TRBJ2-1, with TRBD1 as a possible D gene (6 bases). CDR1 is SGHTA and CDR2 is FQGNSA in the germline V gene. Trimming removed 1 base from V and 6 bases from J, with 7 bases in between. The CDR3 totals 13 residues. CDR3 loop: CASSLGGGNEQFF. The CDR3 nucleotides read TGTGCCAGCAGCTTAGGAGGGGGCAATGAGCAGTTCTTC.

This clone was picked up one time. J is TRBJ2-1 and V is TRBV18; D is uncertain. The CDR3 has 13 amino acids. V lost 4 bases and J 12 bases, leaving 16 bases between the germline ends. CDR1 and CDR2 (germline): KGHSH, LQKENI. For the CDR3, the DNA is TGTGCCAGCTCACACAGTATCCTTGTTGGGCAGTTCTTC. Amino acid sequence: CASSHSILVGQFF.

The chain joins TRBV18 to TRBJ2-5; 10 bases are a match to TRBD2. Germline V gives CDR1 KGHSH, CDR2 LQKENI. This CDR3 is 16 amino acids long. V lost 0 bases to trimming and J lost 0 bases; unmatched junction nucleotides: 1. The CDR3 region has the DNA TGTGCCAGCTCACCACCACTAGCGGGATACCAAGAGACCCAGTACTTC. Its protein is CASSPPLAGYQETQYF.

CDR3 nucleotide sequence: TGTGCTAGTGGCCGGGACAGCCACACAGATACGCAGTATTTT. Protein: CASGRDSHTDTQYF. The J gene is TRBJ2-3, the V gene TRBV12-5; TRBD1 agrees at 7 bases. Germline V gene lookup returns CDR1 LGHNT and CDR2 FRNRAP. The CDR3 covers 14 residues. The trim removed 6 bases at V and 2 bases at J, leaving 5 bases unmatched.

The chain links TRBV6-5 to TRBJ1-1, with D perhaps matching TRBD1 (5 bases). Germline assignment: CDR1 MNHEY and CDR2 SVGAGI. The CDR3 extends over 15 amino acids. Deletions cut 2 bases from V and 5 bases from J, with 15 bases between. DNA for the CDR3: TGTGCCAGCAGTTACGGTGGGACCTTAGGGACTGAAGCTTTCTTT. This gives the protein CASSYGGTLGTEAFF.